This is a list of T cell receptor beta chains from one sample in a study of blood T cell repertoires in COVID-19. Only in-frame clones appear in the TCRdb table, and some are missing; sequencing was by immunoSEQ multiplex PCR. The profile shows 35,000 to 40,000 clones, roughly nine tenths of them singletons. Sequencing input: peripheral blood. These TCRs come from a man in his 60s with COVID-19, enrolled during active disease. CDR3s include the opening cysteine and the closing phenylalanine or tryptophan. Fields, in order: V gene, J gene, clone size, D gene, CDR3 DNA, CDR3 protein. The D gene is left open where the match is weak. Size is stated for part of the rows, as once, few or many counts, or as a class when the clone is expanded.

v_call: TRBV28; j_call: TRBJ1-3; clone_size: .; d_call: .; cdr3_nt: TGTGCCAGCAGTTTAGGGCTGGGAAACACCATATATTTT; cdr3_aa: CASSLGLGNTIYF
v_call: TRBV7-9; j_call: TRBJ1-2; clone_size: .; d_call: TRBD1; cdr3_nt: TGTGCCAGCAGCCCAGGGACAGGACTCTATGGCTACACCTTC; cdr3_aa: CASSPGTGLYGYTF
v_call: TRBV6-5; j_call: TRBJ2-3; clone_size: .; d_call: TRBD2; cdr3_nt: TGTGCCAGCAGTTACTCCCTAGCGGGCCGCACAGATACGCAGTATTTT; cdr3_aa: CASSYSLAGRTDTQYF
v_call: TRBV5-8; j_call: TRBJ2-7; clone_size: .; d_call: .; cdr3_nt: TGTGCCAGCAGCTTGGCGCGGGAGCAGTACTTC; cdr3_aa: CASSLAREQYF
v_call: TRBV5-1; j_call: TRBJ2-5; clone_size: .; d_call: TRBD2; cdr3_nt: TGCGCCAGCAGCTTGGTTCTAGCGGCACAAGAGACCCAGTACTTC; cdr3_aa: CASSLVLAAQETQYF
v_call: TRBV10-3; j_call: TRBJ2-2; clone_size: .; d_call: TRBD2; cdr3_nt: TGTGCCATCAGTGGACTAGCGGGAGTCGGTGGCGGGGAGCTGTTTTTT; cdr3_aa: CAISGLAGVGGGELFF
v_call: TRBV29-1; j_call: TRBJ2-1; clone_size: .; d_call: TRBD1; cdr3_nt: TGCAGCGTTGAAGACGGACAGGGGGTCTATGAGCAGTTCTTC; cdr3_aa: CSVEDGQGVYEQFF
v_call: TRBV6-5; j_call: TRBJ1-2; clone_size: .; d_call: .; cdr3_nt: TGTGCCAGCAGTTACTCGAGCGGTACCTATGGCTACACCTTC; cdr3_aa: CASSYSSGTYGYTF
v_call: TRBV7-3; j_call: TRBJ2-3; clone_size: .; d_call: .; cdr3_nt: TGTGCCAGAGCCCCGTGCTGGGAGGCGGACACAGATACGCAGTATTTT; cdr3_aa: CARAPCWEADTDTQYF
v_call: TRBV28; j_call: TRBJ1-5; clone_size: .; d_call: .; cdr3_nt: TGTGCCAGCAGTTTGATCGACAGGTATAGCAATCAGCCCCAGCATTTT; cdr3_aa: CASSLIDRYSNQPQHF
v_call: TRBV18; j_call: TRBJ1-1; clone_size: .; d_call: TRBD1; cdr3_nt: TGTGCCAGCTCTGAGGACAGGGAAAACACTGAAGCTTTCTTT; cdr3_aa: CASSEDRENTEAFF
v_call: TRBV19; j_call: TRBJ2-7; clone_size: .; d_call: TRBD2; cdr3_nt: TGTGCCAGTAGTATGCGGGGGTCAGGTTCTACCTACGAGCAGTACTTC; cdr3_aa: CASSMRGSGSTYEQYF
v_call: TRBV30; j_call: TRBJ2-6; clone_size: .; d_call: TRBD1; cdr3_nt: TGTGCCTGGAGTAGGACAGGCAATTCTGGGGCCAACGTCCTGACTTTC; cdr3_aa: CAWSRTGNSGANVLTF
v_call: TRBV29-1; j_call: TRBJ2-2; clone_size: .; d_call: .; cdr3_nt: TGCAGCGTTGACAGGTTGAACACCGGGGAGCTGTTTTTT; cdr3_aa: CSVDRLNTGELFF
v_call: TRBV5-1; j_call: TRBJ1-2; clone_size: .; d_call: TRBD1; cdr3_nt: TGCGCCAGCAGCTTTGGGGCGACAGGGTTTAACTATGGCTACACCTTC; cdr3_aa: CASSFGATGFNYGYTF
v_call: TRBV27; j_call: TRBJ2-5; clone_size: .; d_call: .; cdr3_nt: TGTGCCAGCAGGCCAGGGGCGCGAGAGACCCAGTACTTC; cdr3_aa: CASRPGARETQYF
v_call: TRBV19; j_call: TRBJ1-5; clone_size: .; d_call: TRBD1; cdr3_nt: TGTGCCAGTAGTTACAGGGGAAATGGCAATCAGCCCCAGCATTTT; cdr3_aa: CASSYRGNGNQPQHF
v_call: TRBV29-1; j_call: TRBJ1-2; clone_size: .; d_call: TRBD1; cdr3_nt: TGCAGCGGGCGATCAGGACAGGGAGGGTACACCTTC; cdr3_aa: CSGRSGQGGYTF
v_call: TRBV2; j_call: TRBJ1-6; clone_size: .; d_call: .; cdr3_nt: TGTGCCAGCAGCGACACTCACGAGGGATCACCCCTCCACTTT; cdr3_aa: CASSDTHEGSPLHF
v_call: TRBV9; j_call: TRBJ2-3; clone_size: .; d_call: TRBD1; cdr3_nt: TGTGCCAGCAGCGAGAGGACAGGGGACACAGATACGCAGTATTTT; cdr3_aa: CASSERTGDTDTQYF
v_call: TRBV30; j_call: TRBJ1-5; clone_size: .; d_call: .; cdr3_nt: TGTGCCTGGAGTTTCAGGAATAGCAATCAGCCCCAGCATTTT; cdr3_aa: CAWSFRNSNQPQHF
v_call: TRBV19; j_call: TRBJ2-2; clone_size: .; d_call: TRBD2; cdr3_nt: TGTGCCAGTAGTATTCCTCCGTGGGGAGGGATCACCGGGGAGCTGTTTTTT; cdr3_aa: CASSIPPWGGITGELFF
v_call: TRBV9; j_call: TRBJ1-1; clone_size: .; d_call: .; cdr3_nt: TGTGCCAGCAGCCCCCGGGCAACTTTAACGGGAGAAGCTTTCTTT; cdr3_aa: CASSPRATLTGEAFF
v_call: TRBV12-5; j_call: TRBJ2-7; clone_size: .; d_call: .; cdr3_nt: TGTGCTAGTGGTTTGGGGGCTTACTACGAGCAGTACTTC; cdr3_aa: CASGLGAYYEQYF
v_call: TRBV7-2; j_call: TRBJ2-7; clone_size: once; d_call: TRBD1; cdr3_nt: TGTGCCAGCAGCGCCGGGACAGGGCCCTACGAGCAGTACTTC; cdr3_aa: CASSAGTGPYEQYF
v_call: TRBV6-6; j_call: TRBJ1-6; clone_size: .; d_call: TRBD1; cdr3_nt: TGTGCCAGCAGCCAGCAGGGGGAAAATTCACCCCTCCACTTT; cdr3_aa: CASSQQGENSPLHF
v_call: TRBV6-2/TRBV6-3; j_call: TRBJ2-7; clone_size: .; d_call: TRBD2; cdr3_nt: TGTGCCAGCAGTATAGCGGGAGGGTTTAGGGAGCAGTACTTC; cdr3_aa: CASSIAGGFREQYF
v_call: TRBV9; j_call: TRBJ2-5; clone_size: .; d_call: .; cdr3_nt: TGTGCCAGCAGCGCCTTGACAGGTCGCCAAGAGACCCAGTACTTC; cdr3_aa: CASSALTGRQETQYF
v_call: TRBV19; j_call: TRBJ1-5; clone_size: .; d_call: .; cdr3_nt: TGTGCCAGTAGTACTCAATTTCGGGGAATGAGCGGAAATCAGCCCCAGCATTTT; cdr3_aa: CASSTQFRGMSGNQPQHF
v_call: TRBV14; j_call: TRBJ2-6; clone_size: .; d_call: TRBD1; cdr3_nt: TGTGCCAGCAGCCCGCTCGGCCTCGGGACAGCCTCTGGGGCCAACGTCCTGACTTTC; cdr3_aa: CASSPLGLGTASGANVLTF
v_call: TRBV5-5; j_call: TRBJ1-1; clone_size: .; d_call: .; cdr3_nt: TGTGCCAGCAGCTTGGTGACAGGAATAGATGAAGCTTTCTTT; cdr3_aa: CASSLVTGIDEAFF
v_call: TRBV19; j_call: TRBJ2-1; clone_size: .; d_call: .; cdr3_nt: TGTGCCAGTAGTATGGTCAGGGGTGAGCAGTTCTTC; cdr3_aa: CASSMVRGEQFF
v_call: TRBV7-2; j_call: TRBJ1-6; clone_size: .; d_call: .; cdr3_nt: TGTGCCAGCAGCTTCGGCCAGGGGTGGTCACCCCTCCACTTT; cdr3_aa: CASSFGQGWSPLHF
v_call: TRBV25-1; j_call: TRBJ2-3; clone_size: once; d_call: .; cdr3_nt: TGTGCCAGCAGAACAACAGGAACAGATACGCAGTATTTT; cdr3_aa: CASRTTGTDTQYF
v_call: TRBV6-2/TRBV6-3; j_call: TRBJ2-5; clone_size: .; d_call: TRBD2; cdr3_nt: TGTGCCAGCAGCCGACTAGCGGAGCAAGGGGAGACCCAGTACTTC; cdr3_aa: CASSRLAEQGETQYF
v_call: TRBV9; j_call: TRBJ1-3; clone_size: .; d_call: .; cdr3_nt: TGTGCCAGCAGCGGCCGACAGGACCACTCTGGAAACACCATATATTTT; cdr3_aa: CASSGRQDHSGNTIYF
v_call: TRBV21-1; j_call: TRBJ2-7; clone_size: .; d_call: .; cdr3_nt: TGTGCCAGCAGCTCTCAGGGGCGGGGGACCTACGAGCAGTACTTC; cdr3_aa: CASSSQGRGTYEQYF
v_call: TRBV5-8; j_call: TRBJ1-5; clone_size: .; d_call: .; cdr3_nt: TGTGCCAGCAGCGACAGCCGATATAGCAATCAGCCCCAGCATTTT; cdr3_aa: CASSDSRYSNQPQHF
v_call: TRBV18; j_call: TRBJ1-5; clone_size: .; d_call: .; cdr3_nt: TGTGCCAGCTCACCCTCTCCGGGCCGCGCGGGGCAGCCCCAGCATTTT; cdr3_aa: CASSPSPGRAGQPQHF
v_call: TRBV7-2; j_call: TRBJ2-7; clone_size: .; d_call: .; cdr3_nt: TGTGCCAGCAGCTTAATACCGGGGGAGCAGTACTTC; cdr3_aa: CASSLIPGEQYF
v_call: TRBV4-3; j_call: TRBJ1-2; clone_size: .; d_call: .; cdr3_nt: TGCACCAGCAGCCAAACCCTTGACAGGACCTATGGCTACACCTTC; cdr3_aa: CTSSQTLDRTYGYTF
v_call: TRBV5-1; j_call: TRBJ2-5; clone_size: .; d_call: TRBD2; cdr3_nt: TGCGCCAGCAGCTCTAGCGGGAGAGAAGAGACCCAGTACTTC; cdr3_aa: CASSSSGREETQYF
v_call: TRBV2; j_call: TRBJ2-1; clone_size: .; d_call: TRBD1; cdr3_nt: TGTGCCACCAGAGACAGGGCCCCCTTAGATGAGCAGTTCTTC; cdr3_aa: CATRDRAPLDEQFF
v_call: TRBV7-3; j_call: TRBJ2-2; clone_size: .; d_call: .; cdr3_nt: TGTGCCAGCAGTCCCAACGGGGTTGGCGGGGAGCTGTTTTTT; cdr3_aa: CASSPNGVGGELFF
v_call: TRBV3-1/TRBV3-2; j_call: TRBJ2-1; clone_size: .; d_call: TRBD2; cdr3_nt: TGTGCCAGCAGCCCCGGGACTAGCGGGTACAATGAGCAGTTCTTC; cdr3_aa: CASSPGTSGYNEQFF
v_call: TRBV20-1; j_call: TRBJ1-2; clone_size: .; d_call: TRBD1; cdr3_nt: TGCAGTGGGACAGGACCATATGGCTACACCTTC; cdr3_aa: CSGTGPYGYTF
v_call: TRBV6-5; j_call: TRBJ1-3; clone_size: .; d_call: TRBD1; cdr3_nt: TGTGCCACCAAGGACAGGGAAGGAAACACCATATATTTT; cdr3_aa: CATKDREGNTIYF
v_call: TRBV6-5; j_call: TRBJ2-7; clone_size: .; d_call: TRBD1; cdr3_nt: TGTGCCAGCAGTTACGCGCAGGGGGCCAACGAGCAGTACTTC; cdr3_aa: CASSYAQGANEQYF
v_call: TRBV7-9; j_call: TRBJ2-3; clone_size: .; d_call: .; cdr3_nt: TGTGCCAGCAGCTTAGATCCAGGGGATTACACAGATACGCAGTATTTT; cdr3_aa: CASSLDPGDYTDTQYF
v_call: TRBV19; j_call: TRBJ2-3; clone_size: .; d_call: TRBD2; cdr3_nt: TGTGCCAGTAGTAACCGGGGAGGCGGTCTAGCGGCTCCAGATACGCAGTATTTT; cdr3_aa: CASSNRGGGLAAPDTQYF
v_call: TRBV7-2; j_call: TRBJ2-5; clone_size: .; d_call: TRBD2; cdr3_nt: TGTGCCAGCAGCCAGGGCACTAGCGGGAGGGGGGCCCAGTACTTC; cdr3_aa: CASSQGTSGRGAQYF
v_call: TRBV3-1/TRBV3-2; j_call: TRBJ1-2; clone_size: .; d_call: .; cdr3_nt: TGTGCCAGCAGCCATCCCGAGGGCGATTATGGCTACACCTTC; cdr3_aa: CASSHPEGDYGYTF